This note documents a single T cell receptor (beta chain) sequence. Its cognate antigen is unknown. The entry originates in a study of cytomegalovirus exposure and HLA in healthy donors. PCR involved 60 Vbeta and 13 Jbeta primers. The assay was immunoSEQ multiplex PCR, and TCRdb's table has in-frame clones only and misses some. The table for this sample gives around 120,000 clones. Points from the study as a whole: V- and J-gene trimming of TCR beta was linked (in a later analysis) to a missense DCLRE1C variant. CMV serostatus was the sole immune exposure data available.

Germline-derived CDR1 and CDR2 are ENHRY and SYGVKD. Trimming pared 3 bases from V and 5 bases from J, leaving 11 bases between. The length of the CDR3 is 14 residues. The chain recombines TRBV10-3 with TRBJ1-5; D unclear. This sequence originates from a man younger than 30 in good health and CMV-seronegative. Source material: PBMCs. The CDR3 spells CAISDLAVDQPQHF. In DNA, the CDR3 is TGTGCCATCAGTGATTTAGCGGTTGATCAGCCCCAGCATTTT.